This entry lists 10 T cell receptor beta chains sequenced from one sample in a study of T-cell reconstitution after alpha-beta-depleted transplantation in children. As it was prepared, the TCRbeta library received unique molecular identifiers. TCRdb analysed the PCR reads with MiXCR anew, one entry per CDR3 protein. The repertoire holds about 440,000 distinct CDR3 sequences, with approximately 42% as singletons. Sequencing used PBMCs, obtained before TCRalphabeta/CD19-depleted stem cell transplant. The source is a girl aged 2-10 years with aplastic anemia, due to receive a stem cell transplant.

The J gene is TRBJ2-3, the V gene TRBV6-1; D is ambiguous. V lost 7 bases, J lost 0 bases, and 8 bases lay in between. CDR3 length equals 13 residues. The germline V gene encodes CDR1 MNHNS and CDR2 SASEGT. The CDR3 region has the DNA TGTGCCAGCAACAAAGCAAGCACAGATACGCAGTATTTT. Its protein is CASNKASTDTQYF.

The table lists this clonotype with a few counts. V is TRBV7-2 and J is TRBJ2-5; possibly TRBD1 for D (6 bases). The CDR3 has 14 amino acids. Germline CDR1 reads SGHTA; CDR2 reads FQGNSA. V shed 3 bases and J shed 5 bases, with 13 bases lying between them. The CDR3 loop reads CASSFGGARETQYF. The CDR3 DNA is TGTGCCAGCAGCTTTGGGGGCGCGAGGGAGACCCAGTACTTC.

The rearrangement joins TRBV11-1 to TRBJ2-7, with 10 bases identical to TRBD2. After removal of 0 bases from V and 0 bases from J, the junction contained 8 bases not matched to a gene. This CDR3 region has 18 residues. The germline V gene has CDR1 SGHAT and CDR2 FQDESV (reference sequence). The CDR3 DNA reads TGTGCCAGCAGCTTAGCCAAAACGGCTAGCGGGAGCTCCTACGAGCAGTACTTC. Its translation is CASSLAKTASGSSYEQYF. The variable domain in full, with the rest retrieved from reference TRBV11-1 and TRBJ2-7, is EAEVAQSPRYKITEKSQAVAFWCDPISGHATLYWYRQILGQGPELLVQFQDESVVDDSQLPKDRFSAERLKGVDSTLKIQPAELGDSAMYLCASSLAKTASGSSYEQYFGPGTRLTVT.

CDR3 residues: CASGSWDTEAFF. In nucleotides, the CDR3 is TGTGCCAGTGGGAGCTGGGACACTGAAGCTTTCTTT. V and J are TRBV5-6 and TRBJ1-1; D call uncertain. Germline V CDR1 and CDR2: SGHDT, YYEEEE. The CDR3 consists of 12 residues. The V end lost 8 bases, the J end lost 3 bases, and 11 bases lay between the germline ends.

This clonotype was found many times. The chain couples TRBV9 to TRBJ1-3, with unresolved D. CDR1 is SGDLS and CDR2 is YYNGEE in the germline V gene. V lost 0 bases, J lost 7 bases, and 5 bases lay in between. This CDR3 has 12 amino acids. DNA for the CDR3: TGTGCCAGCAGCGTAGATCAGAACACCATATATTTT. This encodes CASSVDQNTIYF.

The chain uses TRBV3-1 and TRBJ2-7, with D uncertain. Looked up from germline, CDR1 is LGHDT and CDR2 is YNNKEL (reference sequence). The CDR3 runs 15 residues. The V end lost 6 bases, the J end lost 0 bases, and 15 bases lay between the germline ends. In nucleotides, the CDR3 is TGTGCCAGCAGTCCCTCGTACTACAACTCCTACGAGCAGTACTTC. Its protein is CASSPSYYNSYEQYF.

This rearrangement joins TRBV7-2 to TRBJ2-7, with 8 nucleotides matching TRBD2. In germline, CDR1 is SGHTA, CDR2 FQGNSA. CDR3 length equals 14 residues. V lost 2 bases and J lost 6; bases outside the gene matches: 6. CDR3 sequence: CASSLLLAVGEQYF. DNA of the CDR3: TGTGCCAGCAGCTTACTACTAGCGGTTGGCGAGCAGTACTTC. The variable domain in full, with the rest retrieved from reference TRBV7-2 and TRBJ2-7, is GAGVSQSPSNKVTEKGKDVELRCDPISGHTALYWYRQSLGQGLEFLIYFQGNSAPDKSGLPSDRFSAERTGGSVSTLTIQRTQQEDSAVYLCASSLLLAVGEQYFGPGTRLTVT.

This chain connects TRBV6-1 to TRBJ2-7, with D unresolved. Trimming stripped 6 bases from V and 7 bases from J, with 22 bases between. The CDR3 runs 15 residues. Germline values: CDR1 MNHNS, CDR2 SASEGT. For the CDR3, the DNA is TGTGCCAGCAGACCCCAGTCTAGTGGGTCCTTAGAGCAGTACTTC. Protein sequence: CASRPQSSGSLEQYF.

This clonotype has a handful of counts. The chain carries TRBV4-2 and TRBJ1-3; 7 bases line up with TRBD1. The CDR3 runs to 14 residues. The V and J ends lost 4 bases and 3 bases, in that order; junction bases with no gene match: 3. Germline CDR1 LGHNA, CDR2 YNFKEQ. CDR3 amino acids: CASSRDRDGNTIYF. The CDR3 nucleotides read TGTGCCAGCAGCCGAGACAGGGATGGAAACACCATATATTTT.

The rearrangement links TRBV11-2 to TRBJ2-5, with 13 positions matching TRBD2. V lost 0 bases, J lost 3 bases, and 10 bases stayed unmatched. CDR1 and CDR2 (germline): SGHAT, FQNNGV. CDR3 size: 19 residues. DNA of the CDR3: TGTGCCAGCAGCTTAGATGGACCGAGACTAGCGGGAGGTGAAGAGACCCAGTACTTC. This gives the protein CASSLDGPRLAGGEETQYF.